The TCR beta chain under discussion was sequenced for a study of T-cell reconstitution after alpha-beta-depleted transplantation in children. Unique molecular identifiers were incorporated during preparation of the TCRbeta library. TCRdb fed the PCR reads into MiXCR, producing one record per CDR3 protein. Of 500,000 or so distinct CDR3 sequences listed, over 25% are singletons. The CDR3 has 18 residues. Germline CDR1 is SGHRS and CDR2 is YFSETQ. The ends were cut back, 0 bases at V and 0 bases at J, with 17 bases in the middle. This sequence joins TRBV5-1 and TRBJ2-3; maybe TRBD2 (6 bases). This TCR was sampled from a human donor who donated a stem cell graft to a child with aplastic anemia. The source was PBMCs from the stem cell graft donor, collected from the stem cell graft. CDR3 in DNA: TGCGCCAGCAGCTTGGGTGAGAGTAGCGGCTATAGCACAGATACGCAGTATTTT. Protein product: CASSLGESSGYSTDTQYF.